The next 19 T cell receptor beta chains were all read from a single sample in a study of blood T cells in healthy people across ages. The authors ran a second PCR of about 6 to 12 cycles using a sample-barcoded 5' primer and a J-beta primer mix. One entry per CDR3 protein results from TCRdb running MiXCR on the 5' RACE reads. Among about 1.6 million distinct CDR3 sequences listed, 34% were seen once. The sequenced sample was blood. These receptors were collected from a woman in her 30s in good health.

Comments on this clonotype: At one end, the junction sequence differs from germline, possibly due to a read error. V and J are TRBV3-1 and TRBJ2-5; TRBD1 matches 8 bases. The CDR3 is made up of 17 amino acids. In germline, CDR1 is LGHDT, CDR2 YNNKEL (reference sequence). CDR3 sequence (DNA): TGTGCCAGCAGCCGGCTCGCTCCCGGACAGGGCAAAGAGCCCCAGTACTTC. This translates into CASSRLAPGQGKEPQYF.

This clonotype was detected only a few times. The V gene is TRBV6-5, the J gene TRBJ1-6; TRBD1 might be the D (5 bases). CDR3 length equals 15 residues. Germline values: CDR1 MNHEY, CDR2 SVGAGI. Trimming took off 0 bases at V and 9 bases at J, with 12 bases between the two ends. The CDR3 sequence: CASSYSTDSGSPLHF. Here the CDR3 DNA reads TGTGCCAGCAGTTACTCGACAGATAGCGGTTCACCCCTCCACTTT.

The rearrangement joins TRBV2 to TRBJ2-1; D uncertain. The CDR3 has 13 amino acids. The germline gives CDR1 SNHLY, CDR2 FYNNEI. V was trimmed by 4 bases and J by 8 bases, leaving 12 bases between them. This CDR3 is CASSALVADEQFF. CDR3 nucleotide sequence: TGTGCCAGCAGTGCGCTAGTGGCGGATGAGCAGTTCTTC.

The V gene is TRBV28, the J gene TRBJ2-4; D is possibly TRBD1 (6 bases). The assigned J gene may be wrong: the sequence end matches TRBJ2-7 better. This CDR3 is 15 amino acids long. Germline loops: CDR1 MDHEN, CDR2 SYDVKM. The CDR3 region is CASSFPRGYTYEQYF. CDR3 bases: TGTGCCAGCAGTTTCCCAAGGGGGTACACCTACGAGCAGTACTTC.

CDR3 coding DNA: TGTGCCAGCAGCGTAGGTGTGGGAGTAGAGACCCAGTACTTC. Its translation is CASSVGVGVETQYF. This sequence joins TRBV9 and TRBJ2-5; maybe TRBD2 (5 bases). Germline V gene sequence: CDR1 SGDLS, CDR2 YYNGEE. The V end was cut by 0 bases, the J end by 4 bases, with 10 bases between. The CDR3 is made up of 14 amino acids.

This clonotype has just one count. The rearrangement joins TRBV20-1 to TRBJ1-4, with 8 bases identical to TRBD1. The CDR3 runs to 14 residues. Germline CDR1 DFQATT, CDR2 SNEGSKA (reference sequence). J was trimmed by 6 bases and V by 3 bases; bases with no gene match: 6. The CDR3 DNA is TGCAGTGCTAGCTGGACAGGGATGTATGAAAAACTGTTTTTT. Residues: CSASWTGMYEKLFF.

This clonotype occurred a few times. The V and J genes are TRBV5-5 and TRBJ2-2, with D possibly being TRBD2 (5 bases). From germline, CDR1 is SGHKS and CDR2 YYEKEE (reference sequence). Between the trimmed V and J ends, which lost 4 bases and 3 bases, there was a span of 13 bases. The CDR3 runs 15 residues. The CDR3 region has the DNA TGTGCCAGCAGCCGCGGAGGACGGGACACCGGGGAGCTGTTTTTT. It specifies CASSRGGRDTGELFF.

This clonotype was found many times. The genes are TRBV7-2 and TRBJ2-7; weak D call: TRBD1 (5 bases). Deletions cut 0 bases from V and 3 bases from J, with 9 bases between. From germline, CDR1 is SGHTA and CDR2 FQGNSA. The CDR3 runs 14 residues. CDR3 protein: CASSLASDIYEQYF. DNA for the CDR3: TGTGCCAGCAGCTTAGCGTCGGACATCTACGAGCAGTACTTC.

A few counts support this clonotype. CDR3 loop: CASSPVVAGSYGYTF. DNA for the CDR3: TGTGCCAGCAGCCCAGTCGTGGCAGGTAGTTATGGCTACACCTTC. The rearrangement links TRBV7-2 to TRBJ1-2, with no clear D. Germline-derived CDR1 and CDR2 are SGHTA and FQGNSA. V lost 5 bases to trimming and J lost 5 bases, with 18 bases between them. The CDR3 loop spans 15 amino acids.

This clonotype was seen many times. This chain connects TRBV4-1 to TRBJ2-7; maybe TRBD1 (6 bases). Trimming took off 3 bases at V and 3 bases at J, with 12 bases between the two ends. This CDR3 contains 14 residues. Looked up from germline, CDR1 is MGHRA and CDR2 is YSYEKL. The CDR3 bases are TGCGCCAGCAGCCATGACCAGACAGGCTACGAGCAGTACTTC. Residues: CASSHDQTGYEQYF.

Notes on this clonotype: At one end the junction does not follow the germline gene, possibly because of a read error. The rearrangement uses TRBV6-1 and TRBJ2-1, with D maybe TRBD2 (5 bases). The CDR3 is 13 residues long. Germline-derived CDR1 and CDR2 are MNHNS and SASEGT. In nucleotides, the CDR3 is TGTGTCAGCAGCGCGGACGGGAACAATGAGCAGTTCTTC. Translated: CVSSADGNNEQFF.

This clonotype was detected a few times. The CDR3: CATVDPGPDIQYF. The CDR3 DNA sequence: TGTGCCACCGTCGACCCCGGTCCGGACATTCAGTACTTC. J is TRBJ2-4 and V is TRBV6-6; no definite D call. The CDR3 spans 13 residues. The germline gives CDR1 MNHNY, CDR2 SVGAGI (reference sequence). The V end was cut by 10 bases, the J end by 8 bases, with 18 bases between.

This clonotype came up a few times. CDR3 loop: CASSVLVAGNEQFF. In DNA form, the CDR3 reads TGTGCCAGCAGCGTACTGGTAGCAGGCAATGAGCAGTTCTTC. The V and J genes are TRBV9 and TRBJ2-1; D remains ambiguous. CDR3 size: 14 residues. The V end was cut by 1 base, the J end by 6 bases, with 11 bases between. The germline CDR1 and CDR2 sequences are SGDLS and YYNGEE.

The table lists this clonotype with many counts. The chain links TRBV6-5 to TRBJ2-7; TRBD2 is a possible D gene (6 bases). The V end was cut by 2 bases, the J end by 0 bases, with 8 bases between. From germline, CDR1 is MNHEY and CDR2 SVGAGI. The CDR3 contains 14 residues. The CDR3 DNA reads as TGTGCCAGCAGTTACAGGGGAGGCTCCTACGAGCAGTACTTC. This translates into CASSYRGGSYEQYF.

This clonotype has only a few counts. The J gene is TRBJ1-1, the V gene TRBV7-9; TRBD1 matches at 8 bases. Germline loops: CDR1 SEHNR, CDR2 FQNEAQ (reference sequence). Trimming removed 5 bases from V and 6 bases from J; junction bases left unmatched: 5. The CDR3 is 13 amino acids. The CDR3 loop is CASSVIQGAEAFF. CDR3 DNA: TGTGCCAGCAGCGTTATACAGGGGGCTGAAGCTTTCTTT.

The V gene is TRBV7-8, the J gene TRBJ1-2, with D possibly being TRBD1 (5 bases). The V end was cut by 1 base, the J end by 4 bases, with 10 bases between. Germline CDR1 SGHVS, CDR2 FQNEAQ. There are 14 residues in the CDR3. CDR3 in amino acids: CASSLVRAAYGYTF. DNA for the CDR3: TGTGCCAGCAGCTTAGTCAGGGCGGCCTATGGCTACACCTTC.

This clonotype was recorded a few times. The CDR3 region is CASSLQWSGANVLTF. In DNA form, the CDR3 reads TGCGCCAGCAGCCTACAGTGGTCTGGGGCCAACGTCCTGACTTTC. V is TRBV4-1 and J is TRBJ2-6; no firm D call. This CDR3 contains 15 residues. V was clipped by 4 bases and J by 1 base, with 8 bases between them. The germline CDR1 and CDR2 sequences are MGHRA and YSYEKL.

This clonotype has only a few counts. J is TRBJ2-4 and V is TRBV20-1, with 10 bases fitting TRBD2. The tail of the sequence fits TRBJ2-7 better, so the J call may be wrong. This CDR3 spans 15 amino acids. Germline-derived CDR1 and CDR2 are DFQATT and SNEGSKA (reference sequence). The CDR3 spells CSARGAAGGPYEQYF. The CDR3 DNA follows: TGCAGTGCTAGAGGCGCAGCGGGGGGGCCATACGAGCAGTACTTC.

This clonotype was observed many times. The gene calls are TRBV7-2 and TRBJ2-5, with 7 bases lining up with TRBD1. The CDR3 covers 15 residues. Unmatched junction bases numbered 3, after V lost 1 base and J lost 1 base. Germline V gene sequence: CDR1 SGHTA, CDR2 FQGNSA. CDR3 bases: TGTGCCAGCAGCTTAGTCGGGACAGCCCAAGAGACCCAGTACTTC. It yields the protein CASSLVGTAQETQYF.